This TCR beta chain was captured in a study of response to subunit inactivated influenza vaccine. General observations from the study: The authors suggested that few new T cells are recruited per seasonal influenza vaccination.

This clonotype was seen many times. What it binds is unknown. Each CDR3 protein gets one entry after TCRdb re-called the RT-PCR reads with MiXCR. The repertoire includes around 520,000 distinct CDR3 sequences, roughly 27% of them detected once, and under 2.5% sits in the top ten. V gave up 7 bases and J gave up 7 bases; unmatched junction bases: 9. Germline lookup yields CDR1 SNHLY and CDR2 FYNNEI. The CDR3 is 15 residues long. This receptor was obtained from a man aged 50-59 years who received an inactivated influenza vaccine. The chain carries TRBV2 and TRBJ2-1, with 11 positions matching TRBD2. Here the sequenced sample was CD4+ T cells sorted from PBMCs, taken more than 4 days after vaccination. CDR3 amino acids: CASKYDSGGGNEQFF. In DNA, the CDR3 is TGTGCCAGCAAATACGATAGCGGGGGGGGGAATGAGCAGTTCTTC.